This TCR beta chain came from a study of blood T cell repertoires in COVID-19. Whole-study context: PBMCs, B-cell-depleted T cells, or T cells were the source of the cDNA or gDNA that made up the material.

Per the original methods: From reference gene primer amplification, estimates of nucleated cell counts were derived. TCRdb's table, derived via immunoSEQ multiplex PCR, lists solely in-frame clones and lacks some. V, J and clone size were drawn from that table, and D and trimming were deduced from the DNA. The repertoire includes about 220,000 clones, around 86% of them detected once, and about 2% sits in the top ten. The CDR3 has 13 amino acids. Per the germline V gene, CDR1 is GTSNPN and CDR2 is SVGIG (reference sequence). The V end was cut by 5 bases, the J end by 0 bases, with 8 bases between. The receptor was derived from a man aged 25 to 40 who had recovered from COVID-19. The rearrangement links TRBV30 to TRBJ1-3; D not certain. The sample consisted of peripheral blood. The CDR3 DNA sequence: TGTGCCTGGGGGGAGGGCTCTGGAAACACCATATATTTT. As protein: CAWGEGSGNTIYF.